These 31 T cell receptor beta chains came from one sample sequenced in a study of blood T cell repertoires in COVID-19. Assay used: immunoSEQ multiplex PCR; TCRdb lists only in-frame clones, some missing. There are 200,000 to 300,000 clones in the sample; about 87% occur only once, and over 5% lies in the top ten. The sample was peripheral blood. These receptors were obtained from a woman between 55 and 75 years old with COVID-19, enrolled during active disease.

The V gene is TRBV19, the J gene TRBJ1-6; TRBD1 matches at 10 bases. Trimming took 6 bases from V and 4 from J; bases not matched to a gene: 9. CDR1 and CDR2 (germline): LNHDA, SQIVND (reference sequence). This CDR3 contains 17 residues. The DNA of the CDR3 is TGTGCCAGTAGCCAATCCGGGACAGGGGATTATAATTCACCCCTCCACTTT. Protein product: CASSQSGTGDYNSPLHF. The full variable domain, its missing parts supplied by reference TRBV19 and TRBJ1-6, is DGGITQSPKYLFRKEGQNVTLSCEQNLNHDAMYWYRQDPGQGLRLIYYSQIVNDFQKGDIAEGYSVSREKKESFPLTVTSAQKNPTAFYLCASSQSGTGDYNSPLHFGNGTRLTVT.

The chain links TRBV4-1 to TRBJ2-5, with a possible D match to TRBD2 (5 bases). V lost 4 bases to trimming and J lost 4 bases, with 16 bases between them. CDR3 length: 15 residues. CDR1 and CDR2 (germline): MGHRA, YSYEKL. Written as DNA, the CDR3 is TGCGCCAGCAGCCCACCCGGTCGGGATGGAGAGACCCAGTACTTC. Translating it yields CASSPPGRDGETQYF.

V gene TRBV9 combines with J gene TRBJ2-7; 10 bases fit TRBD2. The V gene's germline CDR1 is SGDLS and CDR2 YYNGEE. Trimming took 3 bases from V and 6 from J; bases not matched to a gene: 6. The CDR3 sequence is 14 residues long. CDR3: CASSEVAGGGEQYF. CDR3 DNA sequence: TGTGCCAGCAGCGAAGTAGCGGGAGGAGGCGAGCAGTACTTC.

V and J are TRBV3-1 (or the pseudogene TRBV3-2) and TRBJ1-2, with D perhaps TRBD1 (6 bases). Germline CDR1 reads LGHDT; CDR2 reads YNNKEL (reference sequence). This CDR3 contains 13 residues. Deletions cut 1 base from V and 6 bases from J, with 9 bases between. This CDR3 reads CASSQVTGNGYTF. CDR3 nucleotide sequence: TGTGCCAGCAGCCAAGTAACAGGGAATGGCTACACCTTC.

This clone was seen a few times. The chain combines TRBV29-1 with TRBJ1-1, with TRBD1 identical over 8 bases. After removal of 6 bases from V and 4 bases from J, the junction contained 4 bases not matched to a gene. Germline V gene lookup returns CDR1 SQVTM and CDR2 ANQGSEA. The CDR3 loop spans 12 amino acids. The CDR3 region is CSVSDRGTEAFF. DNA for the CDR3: TGCAGCGTCAGCGACAGGGGCACTGAAGCTTTCTTT.

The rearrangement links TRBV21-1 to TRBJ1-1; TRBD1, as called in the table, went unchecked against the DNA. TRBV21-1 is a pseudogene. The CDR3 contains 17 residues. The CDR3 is CASSKLRYRQGKTEAFF. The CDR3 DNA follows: TGTGCCAGCAGCAAATTAAGGTACCGACAGGGTAAGACTGAAGCTTTCTTT.

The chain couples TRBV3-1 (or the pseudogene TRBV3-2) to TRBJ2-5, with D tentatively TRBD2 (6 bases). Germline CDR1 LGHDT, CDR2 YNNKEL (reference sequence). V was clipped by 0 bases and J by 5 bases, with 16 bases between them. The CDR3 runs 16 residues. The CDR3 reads CASSQDPGLRQETQYF. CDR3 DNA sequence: TGTGCCAGCAGCCAAGATCCCGGACTACGCCAGGAGACCCAGTACTTC.

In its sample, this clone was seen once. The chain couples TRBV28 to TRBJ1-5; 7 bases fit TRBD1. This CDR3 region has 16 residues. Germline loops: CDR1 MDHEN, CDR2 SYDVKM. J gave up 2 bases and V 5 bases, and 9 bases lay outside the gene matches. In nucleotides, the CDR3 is TGTGCCAGCAGTAAGTACAGGGGAGAGGGCAATCAGCCCCAGCATTTT. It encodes CASSKYRGEGNQPQHF.

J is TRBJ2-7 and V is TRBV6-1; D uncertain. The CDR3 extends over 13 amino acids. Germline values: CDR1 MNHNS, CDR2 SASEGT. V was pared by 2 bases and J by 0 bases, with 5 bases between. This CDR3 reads CASSELASYEQYF. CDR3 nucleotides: TGTGCCAGCAGTGAACTGGCCTCCTACGAGCAGTACTTC.

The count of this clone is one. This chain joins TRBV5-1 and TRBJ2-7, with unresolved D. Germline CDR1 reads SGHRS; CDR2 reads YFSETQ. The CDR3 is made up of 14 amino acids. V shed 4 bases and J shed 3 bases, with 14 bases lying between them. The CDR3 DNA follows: TGCGCCAGCAGCCCTAGTGGGTTGGGCTACGAGCAGTACTTC. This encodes CASSPSGLGYEQYF.

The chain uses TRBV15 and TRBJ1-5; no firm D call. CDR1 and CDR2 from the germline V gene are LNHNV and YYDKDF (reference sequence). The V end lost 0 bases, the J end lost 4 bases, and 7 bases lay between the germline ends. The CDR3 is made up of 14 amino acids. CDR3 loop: CATSRDNSNQPQHF. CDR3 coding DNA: TGTGCCACCAGCAGAGATAATTCGAATCAGCCCCAGCATTTT.

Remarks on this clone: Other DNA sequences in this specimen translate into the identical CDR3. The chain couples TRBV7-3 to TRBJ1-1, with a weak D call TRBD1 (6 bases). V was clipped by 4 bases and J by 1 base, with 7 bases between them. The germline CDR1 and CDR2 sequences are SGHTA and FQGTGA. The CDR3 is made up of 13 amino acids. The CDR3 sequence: CASSSQGNTEAFF. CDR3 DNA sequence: TGTGCCAGCAGCTCACAGGGGAACACTGAAGCTTTCTTT.

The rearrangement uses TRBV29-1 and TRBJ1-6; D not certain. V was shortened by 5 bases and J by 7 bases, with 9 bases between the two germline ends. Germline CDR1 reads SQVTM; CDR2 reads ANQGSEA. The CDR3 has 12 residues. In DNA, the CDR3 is TGCAGCGTTCGGGGAGACAATTCACCCCTCCACTTT. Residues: CSVRGDNSPLHF.

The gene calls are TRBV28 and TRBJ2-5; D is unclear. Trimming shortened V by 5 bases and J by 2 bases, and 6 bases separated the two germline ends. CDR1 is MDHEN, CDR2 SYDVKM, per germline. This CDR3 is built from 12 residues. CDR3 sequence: CASSVLQETQYF. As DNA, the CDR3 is TGTGCCAGCAGTGTCCTACAAGAGACCCAGTACTTC. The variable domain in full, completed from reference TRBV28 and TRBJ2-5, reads DVKVTQSSRYLVKRTGEKVFLECVQDMDHENMFWYRQDPGLGLRLIYFSYDVKMKEKGDIPEGYSVSREKKERFSLILESASTNQTSMYLCASSVLQETQYFGPGTRLLVL.

In nucleotides, the CDR3 is TGTGCCACCAGCAGAGACTCGAGCGGGAGTTATTCAGATACGCAGTATTTT. It specifies CATSRDSSGSYSDTQYF. The chain is built from TRBV15 and TRBJ2-3, with TRBD2 matching over 8 bases. The CDR3 sequence is 17 residues long. Trimming at V came to 0 bases and at J to 4 bases, leaving 9 bases not matched to a gene. Per the germline V gene, CDR1 is LNHNV and CDR2 is YYDKDF (reference sequence).

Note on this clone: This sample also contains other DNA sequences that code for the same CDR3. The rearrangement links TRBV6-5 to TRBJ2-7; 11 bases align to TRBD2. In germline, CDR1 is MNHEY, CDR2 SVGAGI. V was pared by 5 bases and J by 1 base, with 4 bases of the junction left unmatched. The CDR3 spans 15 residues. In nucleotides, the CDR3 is TGTGCCAGCAGTCCCCGGACTAGCGGGTCCTACGAGCAGTACTTC. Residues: CASSPRTSGSYEQYF.

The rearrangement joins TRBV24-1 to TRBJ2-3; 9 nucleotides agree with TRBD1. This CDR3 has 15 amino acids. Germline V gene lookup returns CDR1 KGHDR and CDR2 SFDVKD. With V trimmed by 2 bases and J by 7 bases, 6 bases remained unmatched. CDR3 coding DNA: TGTGCCACCAGTGATTGGGGACAGGGAACCTATACGCAGTATTTT. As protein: CATSDWGQGTYTQYF.

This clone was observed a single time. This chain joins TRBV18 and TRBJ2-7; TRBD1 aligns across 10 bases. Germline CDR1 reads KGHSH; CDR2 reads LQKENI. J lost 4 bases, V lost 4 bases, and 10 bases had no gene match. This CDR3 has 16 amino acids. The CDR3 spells CASSLQTGGLGYEQYF. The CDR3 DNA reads TGTGCCAGCTCACTCCAGACAGGGGGCTTAGGATACGAGCAGTACTTC.

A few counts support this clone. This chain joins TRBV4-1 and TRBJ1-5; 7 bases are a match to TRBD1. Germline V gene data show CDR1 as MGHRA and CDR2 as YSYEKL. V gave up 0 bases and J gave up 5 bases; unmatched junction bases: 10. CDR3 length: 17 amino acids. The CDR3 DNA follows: TGCGCCAGCAGCCAAGATCCCAGGGGGACGAGCTATCAGCCCCAGCATTTT. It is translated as CASSQDPRGTSYQPQHF.

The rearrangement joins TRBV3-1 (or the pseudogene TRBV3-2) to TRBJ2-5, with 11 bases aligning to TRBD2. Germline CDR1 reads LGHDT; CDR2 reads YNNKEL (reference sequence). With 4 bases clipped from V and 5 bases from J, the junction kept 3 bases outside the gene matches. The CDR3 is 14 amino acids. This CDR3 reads CASSLAGGGETQYF. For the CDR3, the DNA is TGTGCCAGCAGCCTAGCGGGAGGGGGGGAGACCCAGTACTTC.

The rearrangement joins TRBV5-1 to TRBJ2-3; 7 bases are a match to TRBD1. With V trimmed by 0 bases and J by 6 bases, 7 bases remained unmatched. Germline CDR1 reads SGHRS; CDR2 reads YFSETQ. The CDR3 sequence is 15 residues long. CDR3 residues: CASSLVGGMIDTQYF. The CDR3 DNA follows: TGCGCCAGCAGCTTGGTAGGGGGCATGATTGATACGCAGTATTTT.

CDR3 loop: CASSFRPGQGLYYEQYF. CDR3 coding DNA: TGTGCCAGCAGCTTTAGGCCCGGACAGGGGCTTTACTACGAGCAGTACTTC. The V gene is TRBV7-3, the J gene TRBJ2-7; 9 bases fit TRBD1. V dropped 3 bases and J dropped 3; count of bases not matched to a gene: 12. From germline, CDR1 is SGHTA and CDR2 FQGTGA. CDR3 length: 17 amino acids.

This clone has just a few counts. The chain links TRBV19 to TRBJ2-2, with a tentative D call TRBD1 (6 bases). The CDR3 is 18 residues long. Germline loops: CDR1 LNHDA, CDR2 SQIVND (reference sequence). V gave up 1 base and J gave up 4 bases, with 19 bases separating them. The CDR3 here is CASSIAYKWGQVTGELFF. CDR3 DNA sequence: TGTGCCAGTAGTATAGCGTATAAATGGGGACAAGTCACCGGGGAGCTGTTTTTT.

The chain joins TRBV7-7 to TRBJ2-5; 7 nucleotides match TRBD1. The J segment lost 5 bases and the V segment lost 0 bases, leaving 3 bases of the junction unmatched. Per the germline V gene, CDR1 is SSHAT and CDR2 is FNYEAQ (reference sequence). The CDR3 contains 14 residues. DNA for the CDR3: TGTGCCAGCAGCTTAGCGTCCAGGGGGGAGACCCAGTACTTC. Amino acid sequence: CASSLASRGETQYF.

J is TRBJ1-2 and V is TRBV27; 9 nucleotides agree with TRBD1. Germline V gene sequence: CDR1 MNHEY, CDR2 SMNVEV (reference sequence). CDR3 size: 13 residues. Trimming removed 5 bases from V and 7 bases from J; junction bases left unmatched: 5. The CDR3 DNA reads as TGTGCCAGCAGTATCCGGACAGGGGCTGGCTACACCTTC. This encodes CASSIRTGAGYTF.

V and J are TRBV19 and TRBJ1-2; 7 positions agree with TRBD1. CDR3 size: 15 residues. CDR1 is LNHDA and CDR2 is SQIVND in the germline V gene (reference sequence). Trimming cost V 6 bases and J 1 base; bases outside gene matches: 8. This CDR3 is CASSATGFDNYGYTF. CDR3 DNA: TGTGCCAGTAGCGCGACAGGGTTTGATAACTATGGCTACACCTTC.

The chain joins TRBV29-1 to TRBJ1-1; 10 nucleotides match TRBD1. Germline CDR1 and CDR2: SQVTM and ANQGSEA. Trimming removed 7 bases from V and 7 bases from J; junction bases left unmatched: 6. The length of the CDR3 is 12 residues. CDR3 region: CSGDRGQGEAFF. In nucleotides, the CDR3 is TGCAGCGGCGACAGGGGGCAAGGTGAAGCTTTCTTT.

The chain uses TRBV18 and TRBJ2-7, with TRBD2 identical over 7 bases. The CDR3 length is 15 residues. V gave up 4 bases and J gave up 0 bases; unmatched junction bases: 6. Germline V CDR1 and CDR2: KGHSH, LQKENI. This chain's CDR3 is CASSREGRFSYEQYF. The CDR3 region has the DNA TGTGCCAGCTCACGGGAGGGAAGATTCTCCTACGAGCAGTACTTC.

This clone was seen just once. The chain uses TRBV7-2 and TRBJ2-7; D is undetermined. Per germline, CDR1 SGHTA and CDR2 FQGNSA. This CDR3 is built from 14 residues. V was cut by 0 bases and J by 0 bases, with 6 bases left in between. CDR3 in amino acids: CASSLASASYEQYF. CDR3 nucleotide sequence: TGTGCCAGCAGCTTAGCGAGCGCCTCCTACGAGCAGTACTTC.

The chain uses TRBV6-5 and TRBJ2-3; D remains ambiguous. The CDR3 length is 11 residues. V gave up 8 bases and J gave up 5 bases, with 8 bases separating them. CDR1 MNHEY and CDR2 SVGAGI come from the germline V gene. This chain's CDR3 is CASAKRDTQYF. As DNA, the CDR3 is TGTGCCAGCGCCAAGAGAGATACGCAGTATTTT.

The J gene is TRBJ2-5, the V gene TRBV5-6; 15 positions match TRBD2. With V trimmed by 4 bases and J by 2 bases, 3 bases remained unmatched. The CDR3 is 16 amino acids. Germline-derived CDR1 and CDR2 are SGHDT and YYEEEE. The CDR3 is CASSGLAGGWQETQYF. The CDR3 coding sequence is TGTGCCAGCAGCGGACTAGCGGGAGGGTGGCAAGAGACCCAGTACTTC. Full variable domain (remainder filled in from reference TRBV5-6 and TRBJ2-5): DAGVTQSPTHLIKTRGQQVTLRCSPKSGHDTVSWYQQALGQGPQFIFQYYEEEERQRGNFPDRFSGHQFPNYSSELNVNALLLGDSALYLCASSGLAGGWQETQYFGPGTRLLVL.